Here is one T cell receptor beta chain with its context. Its antigen is currently unknown. The entry originates in a study of cytomegalovirus exposure and HLA in healthy donors. Overall study findings and caveats: Several V segments, TRBV6-2 and TRBV6-3 among them, could not be told apart and were dropped.

Germline-derived CDR1 and CDR2 are SGHDT and YYEEEE. V gave up 0 bases and J gave up 3 bases, with 6 bases separating them. The CDR3 consists of 13 residues. Amplification used 60 Vbeta primers and 13 Jbeta primers. The method was immunoSEQ multiplex PCR; TCRdb's version includes in-frame clones alone and lacks a portion of them. The table lists 74,000 or so clones, around 81% of them singletons. The receptor's source is a male donor in good health and CMV-seropositive. The sample comprised PBMCs. The chain carries TRBV5-6 and TRBJ2-5, with D possibly matching TRBD1 (5 bases). The CDR3 DNA is TGTGCCAGCAGCTTGGTAGGGGAAGAGACCCAGTACTTC. Translating it yields CASSLVGEETQYF.